The entry that follows covers one T cell receptor beta chain sequence. What it binds is not known. Every one of the patients relapsed after autologous stem cell transplantation (brentuximab vedotin exposure was variable). This CDR3 is 18 amino acids long. Looked up from germline, CDR1 is SGDLS and CDR2 is YYNGEE. V was clipped by 2 bases and J by 5 bases; unmatched bases: 15. Profiled with immunoSEQ multiplex PCR; TCRdb holds only in-frame clones, not every one. In the table there are roughly 38,000 clones, 85% to 90% of which are singletons. This entry is derived from a study of PD-1 blockade in classical Hodgkin lymphoma. Study observations and caveats: CD4+ but not CD8+ TCR diversity rose significantly by C4D1. Exclusion was applied to patients who started nivolumab under 1 year after ASCT.

The clonotype comes from a human donor with classical Hodgkin lymphoma. This specimen was peripheral blood mononuclear cells (PBMCs), taken before the second cycle of nivolumab. V usage is TRBV9 and J usage is TRBJ2-7, with 11 bases lining up with TRBD2. This CDR3 is CASSVGSGRATFNNEQYF. For the CDR3, the DNA is TGTGCCAGCAGCGTCGGTAGCGGGAGGGCCACTTTCAATAACGAGCAGTACTTC.